This TCR beta chain was recorded in a study of blood T cell repertoires in COVID-19. Study in general: The analysed material was cDNA or gDNA that came from T cells, B-cell-depleted T cells, or PBMCs.

Per germline, CDR1 KGHSH and CDR2 LQKENI. Between the trimmed V and J ends, which lost 9 bases and 1 base, there was a span of 13 bases. The CDR3 covers 14 residues. Original handling: The authors estimated nucleated cell counts from reference gene primer amplification. Clones were sequenced by immunoSEQ multiplex PCR, and TCRdb holds only the in-frame ones, with some missing. V, J and clone size derive from that table, while D and trimming were established from the DNA sequence. The table has around 180,000 clones, approximately 86% seen once; the top ten hold approximately 7%. One Seattle source followed patients from active infection through their disease course.

This clonotype originated in a man aged 80 or over with COVID-19, enrolled during active disease. The chain carries TRBV18 and TRBJ1-5, with D perhaps TRBD1 (5 bases). Sequencing was performed on peripheral blood. The CDR3 loop reads CASGTQRSNQPQHF. In nucleotides, the CDR3 is TGTGCCAGTGGGACTCAAAGGAGCAATCAGCCCCAGCATTTT. Supplemented by reference TRBV18 and TRBJ1-5, the full variable domain reads NAGVMQNPRHLVRRRGQEARLRCSPMKGHSHVYWYRQLPEEGLKFMVYLQKENIIDESGMPKERFSAEFPKEGPSILRIQQVVRGDSAAYFCASGTQRSNQPQHFGDGTRLSIL.